These 6 T cell receptor beta chains were all obtained from the same sample, sequenced in a study of glioma-infiltrating T cells. Amplification of TCR alpha and beta CDR3 regions from RNA used iRepertoire nested multiplex PCR. Each CDR3 protein gets one entry after TCRdb re-called the multiplex PCR reads with MiXCR. Of about 190,000 distinct CDR3 sequences listed, roughly 32% are singletons. The sample was glioma tissue, nonneoplastic brain tissue, or PBMCs (not recorded which). These receptors were taken from a human donor with low-grade glioma or glioblastoma, undergoing nonglioma brain surgery, or in good health (not recorded which).

This clonotype was detected ten times or more. The chain employs TRBV5-1 and TRBJ2-3; 7 bases line up with TRBD2. The V segment lost 0 bases and the J segment 1 base; nucleotides outside the gene matches: 8. The CDR3 loop spans 17 amino acids. The germline V gene encodes CDR1 SGHRS and CDR2 YFSETQ. The DNA for the CDR3 is TGCGCCAGCAGCTTGGGTTTCGTCGGGAGGCGCACAGATACGCAGTATTTT. This gives the protein CASSLGFVGRRTDTQYF. Using reference TRBV5-1 and TRBJ2-3 for the parts outside the CDR3, the full variable domain is KAGVTQTPRYLIKTRGQQVTLSCSPISGHRSVSWYQQTPGQGLQFLFEYFSETQRNKGNFPGRFSGRQFSNSRSEMNVSTLELGDSALYLCASSLGFVGRRTDTQYFGPGTRLTVL.

The chain carries TRBV10-3 and TRBJ1-5; perhaps TRBD1 as D (5 bases). Trimming left V 6 bases short and J 5 bases short, with 11 bases between. CDR1 and CDR2 from the germline V gene are ENHRY and SYGVKD. This CDR3 is built from 13 residues. The CDR3 loop reads CAISPGGDQPQHF. The CDR3 DNA is TGTGCCATCAGCCCGGGGGGGGATCAGCCCCAGCATTTT.

This clonotype occurred many times. The chain links TRBV4-2 to TRBJ2-3; unclear D gene. Germline CDR1 and CDR2: LGHNA and YNFKEQ. Trimming removed 1 base at V and 3 bases at J, with 11 bases between. This CDR3 comprises 15 residues. CDR3 amino acids: CASSQGYSRTDTQYF. For the CDR3, the DNA is TGTGCCAGCAGCCAAGGTTACTCTCGGACAGATACGCAGTATTTT.

This clonotype was seen ten or more times. The chain uses TRBV28 and TRBJ1-5; 10 nucleotides match TRBD1. Germline V CDR1 and CDR2: MDHEN, SYDVKM. The CDR3 is made up of 16 amino acids. The junction had 9 bases not matched to a gene; V was cut back by 5 bases and J by 5 bases. CDR3 nucleotides: TGTGCCAGCAGTAGGGGCTCAGGACAGGGGGATCAGCCCCAGCATTTT. Protein: CASSRGSGQGDQPQHF.

As for this clonotype: The junction departs from the called germline gene at one end, perhaps through a read error. V and J are TRBV28 and TRBJ2-7; no clear D gene. CDR3 size: 10 residues. Germline V gene data show CDR1 as MDHEN and CDR2 as SYDVKM. Here the CDR3 reads CVSSLTILHF. CDR3 in DNA: TGTGTTAGCAGTTTGACCATTCTGCACTTC.

This chain connects TRBV4-1 to TRBJ2-5; the D gene is possibly TRBD2 (5 bases). Germline V gene data show CDR1 as MGHRA and CDR2 as YSYEKL. This CDR3 is 16 amino acids long. V was cut by 2 bases and J by 3 bases, with 16 bases left in between. CDR3 DNA sequence: TGCGCCAGCAGCCAAACAGAGAGGTGGGAGAAAGAGACCCAGTACTTC. Protein: CASSQTERWEKETQYF.